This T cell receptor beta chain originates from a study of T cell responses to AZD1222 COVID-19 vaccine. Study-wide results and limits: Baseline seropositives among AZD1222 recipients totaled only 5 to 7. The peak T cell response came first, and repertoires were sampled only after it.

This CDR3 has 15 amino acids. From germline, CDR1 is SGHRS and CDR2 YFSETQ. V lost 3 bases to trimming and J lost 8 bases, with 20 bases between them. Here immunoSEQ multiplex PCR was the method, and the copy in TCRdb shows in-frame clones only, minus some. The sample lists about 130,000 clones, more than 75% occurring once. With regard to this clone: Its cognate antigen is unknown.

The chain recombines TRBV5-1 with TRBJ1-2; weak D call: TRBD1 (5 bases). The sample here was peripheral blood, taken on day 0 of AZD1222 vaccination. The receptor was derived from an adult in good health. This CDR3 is CASSWDGTHQQGYTF. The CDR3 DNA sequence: TGCGCCAGCAGCTGGGACGGGACTCACCAACAAGGCTACACCTTC.